The 32 T cell receptor beta chains given below trace back to one sample, sequenced in a study of blood T cell repertoires in COVID-19. Data came from immunoSEQ multiplex PCR; TCRdb stores just in-frame clones and leaves some out. The sample holds about 180,000 clones, 80% to 90% seen once. Sequencing input: peripheral blood. The origin of the receptors is a woman in her 70s with COVID-19, enrolled during active disease.

The chain couples TRBV19 to TRBJ2-1, with TRBD2 matching over 8 bases. The V segment lost 3 bases and the J segment 7 bases; nucleotides outside the gene matches: 14. This CDR3 contains 17 residues. The V gene's germline CDR1 is LNHDA and CDR2 SQIVND (reference sequence). CDR3 sequence: CASSIGGSAGGLNEQFF. The CDR3 coding sequence is TGTGCCAGTAGTATTGGGGGGTCGGCGGGAGGTTTGAATGAGCAGTTCTTC.

J is TRBJ1-2 and V is TRBV3-1 (or the pseudogene TRBV3-2); no firm D call. Per germline, CDR1 LGHDT and CDR2 YNNKEL (reference sequence). This CDR3 contains 13 residues. Trimming shortened V by 1 base and J by 4 bases, and 7 bases separated the two germline ends. In nucleotides, the CDR3 is TGTGCCAGCAGCCAAGGAGGTGGCTATGGCTACACCTTC. Its translation is CASSQGGGYGYTF.

The chain recombines TRBV5-5 with TRBJ2-5; D call uncertain. V lost 4 bases to trimming and J lost 1 base, with 11 bases between them. Germline assignment: CDR1 SGHKS and CDR2 YYEKEE (reference sequence). The CDR3 contains 14 residues. The CDR3 region is CASSQRLRQETQYF. The DNA of the CDR3 is TGTGCCAGCAGCCAACGACTCCGCCAAGAGACCCAGTACTTC.

This clone has only one observation. This chain joins TRBV7-6 and TRBJ2-2, with 10 positions matching TRBD1. Trimming removed 5 bases from V and 4 bases from J; junction bases left unmatched: 7. Per germline, CDR1 SGHVS and CDR2 FNYEAQ. The CDR3 has 16 residues. CDR3 amino acids: CASSPRRTGGTGELFF. Written as DNA, the CDR3 is TGTGCCAGCAGCCCAAGGCGGACAGGGGGCACCGGGGAGCTGTTTTTT.

V gene TRBV7-9 combines with J gene TRBJ2-5; 12 bases line up with TRBD2. The CDR3 is 15 amino acids. Per the germline V gene, CDR1 is SEHNR and CDR2 is FQNEAQ (reference sequence). V lost 7 bases and J lost 4; bases outside the gene matches: 7. The DNA of the CDR3 is TGTGCCAGCATTGGGACTAGCGGGTACCGAGAGACCCAGTACTTC. This encodes CASIGTSGYRETQYF.

CDR3 coding DNA: TGTGCCAGCCGGACAGCCAATAATTCACCCCTCCACTTT. This sequence encodes CASRTANNSPLHF. The rearrangement joins TRBV19 to TRBJ1-6; tentative D call: TRBD1 (6 bases). Germline V lookup: CDR1 LNHDA, CDR2 SQIVND (reference sequence). The CDR3 sequence is 13 residues long. Trimming stripped 9 bases from V and 5 bases from J, with 11 bases between.

This rearrangement joins TRBV6-6 to TRBJ2-1, with 12 bases lining up with TRBD2. Germline V gene sequence: CDR1 MNHNY, CDR2 SVGAGI (reference sequence). V shed 5 bases and J 6 bases; nucleotides not matched to a gene: 5. CDR3 length: 15 amino acids. The CDR3 nucleotides are TGTGCCAGCAGTCTTGGACTAGCGGGACTCAATGAGCAGTTCTTC. Protein: CASSLGLAGLNEQFF.

This rearrangement joins TRBV27 to TRBJ1-1; tentative D call: TRBD1 (5 bases). This CDR3 has 13 amino acids. Germline CDR1 reads MNHEY; CDR2 reads SMNVEV (reference sequence). The V end lost 5 bases, the J end lost 7 bases, and 14 bases lay between the germline ends. The CDR3 loop reads CASSGRVLGEAFF. For the CDR3, the DNA is TGTGCCAGCAGTGGCAGGGTTTTAGGTGAAGCTTTCTTT.

The chain links TRBV19 to TRBJ1-6; D remains ambiguous. Trimming removed 1 base at V and 7 bases at J, with 17 bases between. This CDR3 has 17 amino acids. Germline CDR1 LNHDA, CDR2 SQIVND (reference sequence). CDR3 DNA: TGTGCCAGTAGTATAGGATTCACCGGGGTGCGGAATTCACCCCTCCACTTT. Encoded protein: CASSIGFTGVRNSPLHF.

The chain couples TRBV7-8 to TRBJ1-6, with D maybe TRBD1 (6 bases). Per the germline V gene, CDR1 is SGHVS and CDR2 is FQNEAQ. This CDR3 region has 15 residues. The ends were cut back, 5 bases at V and 8 bases at J, with 16 bases in the middle. CDR3 nucleotide sequence: TGTGCCAGCAGCACAACACAGCCAGGGGATTCACCCCTCCACTTT. This translates into CASSTTQPGDSPLHF.

V usage is TRBV6-2 or TRBV6-3 and J usage is TRBJ1-2, with TRBD1 identical over 9 bases. Trimming took 4 bases from V and 3 from J; bases not matched to a gene: 6. CDR3 length: 15 residues. Germline lookup yields CDR1 MNHEY and CDR2 SVGEGT. CDR3 protein: CASSLQGAVYYGYTF. DNA for the CDR3: TGTGCCAGCAGTTTACAGGGGGCGGTATACTATGGCTACACCTTC.

With regard to this clone: Germline and junction disagree at one end, which may indicate a read error. The chain links TRBV7-7 to TRBJ2-5; D is unresolved. This CDR3 contains 17 residues. The germline CDR1 and CDR2 sequences are SSHAT and FNYEAQ (reference sequence). The CDR3 sequence is CASSFGIGLGPQETQYF. For the CDR3, the DNA is TGTGCTAGCAGCTTCGGTATTGGCCTTGGGCCACAAGAGACCCAGTACTTC.

The V gene is TRBV7-9, the J gene TRBJ2-7, with 11 bases lining up with TRBD1. The germline V gene encodes CDR1 SEHNR and CDR2 FQNEAQ (reference sequence). V shed 4 bases, J shed 3 bases, and the junction held 5 bases outside the gene matches. The CDR3 has 15 residues. The CDR3 is CASSSLGQGVYEQYF. In DNA form, the CDR3 reads TGTGCCAGCAGCTCTTTGGGACAGGGGGTCTACGAGCAGTACTTC.

Here the CDR3 DNA reads TGTGCCAGCAGCTCCAGCGGGAATCGGTACGAGCAGTACTTC. This sequence encodes CASSSSGNRYEQYF. J is TRBJ2-7 and V is TRBV11-1, with 7 bases lining up with TRBD2. Germline V gene sequence: CDR1 SGHAT, CDR2 FQDESV (reference sequence). The V segment lost 4 bases and the J segment 4 bases; nucleotides outside the gene matches: 7. This CDR3 is built from 14 residues.

The rearrangement uses TRBV28 and TRBJ2-4; 8 nucleotides line up with TRBD1. Germline V gene data show CDR1 as MDHEN and CDR2 as SYDVKM. Trimming at V came to 3 bases and at J to 5 bases, leaving 9 bases not matched to a gene. This CDR3 is 16 amino acids long. In nucleotides, the CDR3 is TGTGCCAGCAGTTTCGGCAGGGGGCGGTGGGAAAACATTCAGTACTTC. As protein: CASSFGRGRWENIQYF.

The chain links TRBV27 to TRBJ2-7; a possible D gene is TRBD2 (6 bases). With 2 bases removed from V and 6 bases from J, the gap between germline ends came to 17 bases. Germline values: CDR1 MNHEY, CDR2 SMNVEV (reference sequence). This CDR3 comprises 15 residues. Here the CDR3 reads CASSLRRQGLSEQYF. CDR3 bases: TGTGCCAGCAGTTTAAGGCGTCAGGGACTTAGCGAGCAGTACTTC.

The chain carries TRBV5-8 and TRBJ1-4; D gene uncertain. V was clipped by 3 bases and J by 3 bases, with 12 bases between them. The CDR3 extends over 15 amino acids. CDR1 is SGHTS and CDR2 is YDEGEE in the germline V gene. The CDR3 nucleotides are TGTGCCAGCAGCTGGAACCGGCGGCCTAATGAAAAACTGTTTTTT. Translating it yields CASSWNRRPNEKLFF.

This clone came up a few times. The chain employs TRBV5-6 and TRBJ1-1, with TRBD1 as a possible D gene (6 bases). V lost 4 bases and J 4 bases, leaving 23 bases between the germline ends. This CDR3 has 17 residues. In germline, CDR1 is SGHDT, CDR2 YYEEEE. The CDR3 nucleotides are TGTGCCAGCAGCCCTGTGTTTTGGGGACACTTACCCACTGAAGCTTTCTTT. As protein: CASSPVFWGHLPTEAFF.

This rearrangement joins TRBV28 to TRBJ1-3, with D hard to call. The CDR3 runs 16 residues. CDR1 MDHEN and CDR2 SYDVKM come from the germline V gene. V was shortened by 2 bases and J by 0 bases, with 11 bases between the two germline ends. CDR3: CASSLGRLRSGNTIYF. For the CDR3, the DNA is TGTGCCAGCAGTTTAGGCAGGCTGCGCTCTGGAAACACCATATATTTT.

The J gene is TRBJ1-3, the V gene TRBV18, with D uncertain. CDR3 length: 15 residues. Looked up from germline, CDR1 is KGHSH and CDR2 is LQKENI. The germline V and J ends were trimmed by 2 bases and 1 base, with 9 bases remaining between them. The CDR3 here is CASSPFEGSGNTIYF. DNA of the CDR3: TGTGCCAGCTCACCATTCGAGGGATCTGGAAACACCATATATTTT.

The V and J genes are TRBV9 and TRBJ1-1; 9 bases fit TRBD1. The CDR3 consists of 15 residues. Trimming removed 3 bases from V and 4 bases from J; junction bases left unmatched: 7. Germline CDR1 reads SGDLS; CDR2 reads YYNGEE. CDR3 bases: TGTGCCAGCAGCGGCTTGACAGGGGGTACCACTGAAGCTTTCTTT. This encodes CASSGLTGGTTEAFF.

The chain couples TRBV10-3 to TRBJ2-5; D gene uncertain. Germline V gene lookup returns CDR1 ENHRY and CDR2 SYGVKD. The CDR3 spans 13 residues. Trimming pared 8 bases from V and 1 base from J, leaving 11 bases between. CDR3 DNA sequence: TGTGCCATCGCTCTGCAACTCCAAGAGACCCAGTACTTC. As protein: CAIALQLQETQYF.

The rearrangement links TRBV30 to TRBJ2-7; TRBD1 is a possible D gene (5 bases). The length of the CDR3 is 14 residues. V lost 0 bases to trimming and J lost 2 bases, with 11 bases between them. The germline V gene has CDR1 GTSNPN and CDR2 SVGIG (reference sequence). In DNA, the CDR3 is TGTGCCTGGAGTGTTGGGCAGGGCCCCTACGAGCAGTACTTC. Translated, it gives CAWSVGQGPYEQYF.

The V call is TRBV27, the J call TRBJ1-2, with 12 positions matching TRBD1. V lost 5 bases, J lost 4 bases, and 5 bases stayed unmatched. CDR1 MNHEY and CDR2 SMNVEV come from the germline V gene (reference sequence). The CDR3 totals 15 residues. CDR3 in amino acids: CASSPGQGASYGYTF. The CDR3 region has the DNA TGTGCCAGCAGTCCGGGACAGGGGGCATCCTATGGCTACACCTTC.

The gene calls are TRBV7-3 and TRBJ2-7; 7 nucleotides align to TRBD2. V gave up 5 bases and J gave up 7 bases; unmatched junction bases: 11. The CDR3 runs 14 residues. CDR1 and CDR2 (germline): SGHTA, FQGTGA. CDR3 coding DNA: TGTGCCAGCAGCCCCCCCGGGAGGCGGCTGGAGCAGTACTTC. It encodes CASSPPGRRLEQYF. The variable domain in full, with the rest retrieved from reference TRBV7-3 and TRBJ2-7, is GAGVSQTPSNKVTEKGKYVELRCDPISGHTALYWYRQSLGQGPEFLIYFQGTGAADDSGLPNDRFFAVRPEGSVSTLKIQRTERGDSAVYLCASSPPGRRLEQYFGPGTRLTVT.

This sequence joins TRBV4-1 and TRBJ2-2, with D unclear. Germline V gives CDR1 MGHRA, CDR2 YSYEKL. The CDR3 covers 12 residues. Between the trimmed V and J ends, which lost 6 bases and 7 bases, there was a span of 9 bases. As DNA, the CDR3 is TGCGCCAGCAGACTCCTCGGCGGGGAGCTGTTTTTT. It translates to CASRLLGGELFF.

V and J are TRBV4-2 and TRBJ1-6; a possible D gene is TRBD1 (5 bases). Trimming removed 1 base at V and 5 bases at J, with 9 bases between. This CDR3 has 15 amino acids. Germline V gives CDR1 LGHNA, CDR2 YNFKEQ. CDR3 coding DNA: TGTGCCAGCAGCCAAGCAGGGTCCCATAATTCACCCCTCCACTTT. It specifies CASSQAGSHNSPLHF.

This clone appeared a single time. The chain has TRBV21-1 and TRBJ2-5; TRBD1 was called by the table and not checked on the DNA. TRBV21-1 is tagged as a pseudogene. CDR3 length: 16 amino acids. CDR3 sequence reads: CASQANNQGSWETQYF. Here the CDR3 DNA reads TGTGCCAGCCAGGCGAACAACCAGGGGTCTTGGGAGACCCAGTACTTC.

This chain connects TRBV27 to TRBJ2-3, with TRBD2 matching over 11 bases. Trimming cost V 6 bases and J 4 bases; bases outside gene matches: 9. The CDR3 totals 16 residues. Germline lookup yields CDR1 MNHEY and CDR2 SMNVEV (reference sequence). CDR3 sequence (DNA): TGTGCCAGCAGCTCCTTAGCGGGAGGGCCGCCAGATACGCAGTATTTT. Amino acid sequence: CASSSLAGGPPDTQYF.

DNA for the CDR3: TGTGCCAGCAGCTTATGGGTGGGAGTTATCGAGACCCAGTACTTC. Translating gives CASSLWVGVIETQYF. The genes are TRBV7-9 and TRBJ2-5, with D tentatively TRBD2 (5 bases). This CDR3 has 15 amino acids. V was trimmed by 2 bases and J by 5 bases, leaving 15 bases between them. The V gene's germline CDR1 is SEHNR and CDR2 FQNEAQ (reference sequence).

The rearrangement links TRBV19 to TRBJ1-5, with a weak D call TRBD1 (5 bases). Germline V lookup: CDR1 LNHDA, CDR2 SQIVND (reference sequence). CDR3 length: 13 residues. The V end was cut by 11 bases, the J end by 0 bases, with 11 bases between. CDR3 sequence (DNA): TGTGCCTCCGGGGGTTATAGCAATCAGCCCCAGCATTTT. Its translation is CASGGYSNQPQHF. The entire variable domain, with the rest obtained from reference TRBV19 and TRBJ1-5, is as follows: DGGITQSPKYLFRKEGQNVTLSCEQNLNHDAMYWYRQDPGQGLRLIYYSQIVNDFQKGDIAEGYSVSREKKESFPLTVTSAQKNPTAFYLCASGGYSNQPQHFGDGTRLSIL.

V and J are TRBV24-1 and TRBJ2-3; 8 bases line up with TRBD2. This CDR3 has 15 amino acids. The V and J ends lost 6 bases and 2 bases, in that order; junction bases with no gene match: 6. Germline values: CDR1 KGHDR, CDR2 SFDVKD. The CDR3 coding sequence is TGTGCCACCAGTCGCCGGGAGGGGGACACAGATACGCAGTATTTT. Translating it yields CATSRREGDTDTQYF.